Sequencing of this T cell receptor beta chain was carried out in a study of blood T cell repertoires in COVID-19. Across the study: Nucleic acid was either cDNA or gDNA, and it came from T cells, B-cell-depleted T cells, or PBMCs.

The germline V gene encodes CDR1 KGHSH and CDR2 LQKENI. V lost 1 base, J lost 2 bases, and 12 bases lay in between. The CDR3 consists of 15 residues. Participant age was roughly 18 to 95 years, and participants resided in about two dozen US areas. For recovered donors of Cohort 3, there were two negative PCRs, clearance, or symptom resolution. Produced via immunoSEQ multiplex PCR; TCRdb's table is partial and in-frame only. The table shows around 200,000 clones, with roughly four fifths occurring only once. The receptor comes from a man aged 40-49 years who had recovered from COVID-19. The chain uses TRBV18 and TRBJ2-7; the D gene is possibly TRBD1 (6 bases). The sample was PBMCs or T cells enriched from blood (not recorded which). The CDR3 reads CASSPRTEGAYEQYF. The CDR3 DNA is TGTGCCAGCTCACCACGGACAGAGGGAGCCTACGAGCAGTACTTC.